This TCR beta chain was sequenced in a study of cytomegalovirus exposure and HLA in healthy donors. With 60 Vbeta and 13 Jbeta primers, the PCR was carried out. The repertoire was sequenced with immunoSEQ multiplex PCR; TCRdb's copy has only in-frame clones and lacks some. The sample includes approximately 58,000 clones. CDR1 and CDR2 from the germline V gene are SGHNT and YENEEA. Between the trimmed V and J ends, which lost 1 base and 5 bases, there was a span of 7 bases. This CDR3 spans 13 amino acids. The sample consisted of PBMCs. The receptor was derived from a man aged 25 to 40 in good health and CMV-seropositive. This chain links TRBV11-3 with TRBJ2-3, with D unresolved. The CDR3 DNA reads as TGTGCCAGCAGCTTAGGTGTTCTAGATACGCAGTATTTT. Translation: CASSLGVLDTQYF.